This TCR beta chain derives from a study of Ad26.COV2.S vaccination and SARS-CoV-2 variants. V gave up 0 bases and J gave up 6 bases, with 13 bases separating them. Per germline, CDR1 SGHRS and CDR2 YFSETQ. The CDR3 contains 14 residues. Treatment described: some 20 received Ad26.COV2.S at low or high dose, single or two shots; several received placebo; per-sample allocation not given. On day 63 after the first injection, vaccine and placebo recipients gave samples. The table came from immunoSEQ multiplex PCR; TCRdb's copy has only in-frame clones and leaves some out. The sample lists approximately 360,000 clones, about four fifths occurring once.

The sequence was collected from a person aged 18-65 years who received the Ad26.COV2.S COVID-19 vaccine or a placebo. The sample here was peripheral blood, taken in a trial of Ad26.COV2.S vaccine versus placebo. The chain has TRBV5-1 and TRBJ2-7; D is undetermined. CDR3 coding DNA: TGCGCCAGCAGCTTGGCCTCAGTGGTTTCCGAGCAGTACTTC. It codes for CASSLASVVSEQYF.